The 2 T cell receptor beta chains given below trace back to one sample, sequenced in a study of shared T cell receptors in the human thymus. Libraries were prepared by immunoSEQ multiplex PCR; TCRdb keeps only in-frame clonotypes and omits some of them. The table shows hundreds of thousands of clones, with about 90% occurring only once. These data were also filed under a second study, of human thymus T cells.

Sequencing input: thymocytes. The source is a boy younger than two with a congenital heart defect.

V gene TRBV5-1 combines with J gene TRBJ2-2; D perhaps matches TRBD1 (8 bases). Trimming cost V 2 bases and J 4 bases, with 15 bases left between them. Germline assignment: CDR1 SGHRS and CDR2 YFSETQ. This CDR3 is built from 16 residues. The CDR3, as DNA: TGCGCCAGCAGCTTACTGGACAGGGAGGGCACCGGGGAGCTGTTTTTT. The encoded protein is CASSLLDREGTGELFF.

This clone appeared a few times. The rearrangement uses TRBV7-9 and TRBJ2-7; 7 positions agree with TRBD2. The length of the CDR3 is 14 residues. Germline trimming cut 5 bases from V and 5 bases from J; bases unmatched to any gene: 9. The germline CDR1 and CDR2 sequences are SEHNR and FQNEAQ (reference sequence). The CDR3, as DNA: TGTGCCAGCAGCCAATCGGGACTATCGGACGAGCAGTACTTC. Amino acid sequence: CASSQSGLSDEQYF.